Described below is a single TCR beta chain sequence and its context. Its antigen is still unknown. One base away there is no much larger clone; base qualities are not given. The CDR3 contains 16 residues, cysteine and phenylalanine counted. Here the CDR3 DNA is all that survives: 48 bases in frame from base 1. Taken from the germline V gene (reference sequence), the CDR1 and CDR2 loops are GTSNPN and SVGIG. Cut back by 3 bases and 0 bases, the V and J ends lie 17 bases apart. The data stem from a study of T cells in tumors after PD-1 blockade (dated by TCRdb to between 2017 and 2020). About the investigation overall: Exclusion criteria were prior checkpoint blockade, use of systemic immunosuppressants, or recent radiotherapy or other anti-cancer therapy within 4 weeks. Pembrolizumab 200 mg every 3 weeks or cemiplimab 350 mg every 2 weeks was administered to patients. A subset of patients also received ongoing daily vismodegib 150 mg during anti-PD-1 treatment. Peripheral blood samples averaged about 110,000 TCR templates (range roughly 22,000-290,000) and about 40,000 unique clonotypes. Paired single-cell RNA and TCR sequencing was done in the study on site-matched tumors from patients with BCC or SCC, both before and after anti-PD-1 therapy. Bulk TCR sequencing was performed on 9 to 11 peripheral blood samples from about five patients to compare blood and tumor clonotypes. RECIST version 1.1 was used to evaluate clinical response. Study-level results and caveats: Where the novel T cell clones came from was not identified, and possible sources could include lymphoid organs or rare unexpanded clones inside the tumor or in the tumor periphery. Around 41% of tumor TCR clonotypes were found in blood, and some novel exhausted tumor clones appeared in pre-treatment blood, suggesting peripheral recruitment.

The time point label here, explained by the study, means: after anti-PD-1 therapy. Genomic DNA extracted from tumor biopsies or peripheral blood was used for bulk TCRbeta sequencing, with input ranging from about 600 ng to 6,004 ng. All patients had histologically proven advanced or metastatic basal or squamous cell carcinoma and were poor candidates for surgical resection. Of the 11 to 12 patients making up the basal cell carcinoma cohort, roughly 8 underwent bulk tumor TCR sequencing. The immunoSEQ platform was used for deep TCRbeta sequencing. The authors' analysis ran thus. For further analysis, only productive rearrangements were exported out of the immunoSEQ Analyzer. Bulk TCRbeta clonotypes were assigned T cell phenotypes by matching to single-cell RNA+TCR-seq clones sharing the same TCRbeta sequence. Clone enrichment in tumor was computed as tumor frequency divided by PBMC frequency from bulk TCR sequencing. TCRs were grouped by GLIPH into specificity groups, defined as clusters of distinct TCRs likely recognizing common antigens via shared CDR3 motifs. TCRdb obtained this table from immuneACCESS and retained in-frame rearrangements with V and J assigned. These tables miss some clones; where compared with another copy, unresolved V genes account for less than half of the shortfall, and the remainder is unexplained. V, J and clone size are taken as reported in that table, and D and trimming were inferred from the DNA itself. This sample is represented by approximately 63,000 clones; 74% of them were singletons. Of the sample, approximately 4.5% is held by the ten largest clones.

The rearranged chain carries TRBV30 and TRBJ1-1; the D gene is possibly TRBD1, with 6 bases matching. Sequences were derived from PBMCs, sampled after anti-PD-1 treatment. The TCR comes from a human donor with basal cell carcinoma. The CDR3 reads CAWRTRGFGVNTEAFF. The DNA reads TGTGCCTGGAGGACCAGGGGTTTTGGGGTGAACACTGAAGCTTTCTTT.